The clone carrying this T cell receptor beta chain was seen only a few times. Its antigen is not known. The authors amplified TCR beta CDR3 regions from RNA transcripts. RT-PCR was first run with HTBI primers, then multiplex PCR in a second round. TCRdb called the multiplex PCR reads again in MiXCR, with one record for every CDR3 protein. Of about 240,000 distinct CDR3 sequences listed, around 45% are singletons. Germline lookup yields CDR1 ENHRY and CDR2 SYGVKD. Unmatched junction bases numbered 11, after V lost 7 bases and J lost 2 bases. The CDR3 runs 15 residues. Ophthalmopathic donors had moderate-to-severe activity, CAS ≥3 and NOSPECS ≥4, with disease that had lasted under 3 months. These data are taken from a study of Graves' ophthalmopathy and Graves' hyperthyroidism. General observations from the study: The blood repertoire also included most expanded thyroid clonotypes above 0.001 frequency.

This sequence originates from an adult man with Graves' ophthalmopathy. The sequencing input was peripheral blood. This chain connects TRBV10-3 to TRBJ2-7, with 7 bases matching TRBD2. The CDR3 spells CAITPKASGTYEQYF. The CDR3 nucleotides are TGTGCCATCACCCCTAAGGCTAGCGGTACCTACGAGCAGTACTTC.